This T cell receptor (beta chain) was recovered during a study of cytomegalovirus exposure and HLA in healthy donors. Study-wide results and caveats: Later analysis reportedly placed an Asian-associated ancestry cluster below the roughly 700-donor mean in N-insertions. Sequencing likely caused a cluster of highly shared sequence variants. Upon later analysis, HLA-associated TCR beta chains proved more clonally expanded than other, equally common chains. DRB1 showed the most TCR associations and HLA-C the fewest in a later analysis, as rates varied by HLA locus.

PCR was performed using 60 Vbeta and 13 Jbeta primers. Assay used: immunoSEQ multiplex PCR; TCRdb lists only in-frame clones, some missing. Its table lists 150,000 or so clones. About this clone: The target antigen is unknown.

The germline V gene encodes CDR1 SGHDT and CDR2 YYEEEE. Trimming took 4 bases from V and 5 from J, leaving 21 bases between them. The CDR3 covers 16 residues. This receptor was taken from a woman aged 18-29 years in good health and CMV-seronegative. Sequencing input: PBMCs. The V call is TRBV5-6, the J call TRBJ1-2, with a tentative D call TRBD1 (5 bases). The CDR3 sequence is CASSLAMGLTRYGYTF. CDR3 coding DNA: TGTGCCAGCAGCCTTGCAATGGGACTTACACGATATGGCTACACCTTC.